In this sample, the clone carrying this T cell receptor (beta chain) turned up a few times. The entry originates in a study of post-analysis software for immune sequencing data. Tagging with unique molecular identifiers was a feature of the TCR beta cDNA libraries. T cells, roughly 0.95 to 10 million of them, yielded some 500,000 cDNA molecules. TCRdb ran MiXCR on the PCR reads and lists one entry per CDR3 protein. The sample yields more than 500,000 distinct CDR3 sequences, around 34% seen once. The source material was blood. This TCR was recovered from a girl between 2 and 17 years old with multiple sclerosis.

The CDR3 sequence is CASTGLNYNEQFF. CDR3 coding DNA: TGTGCCAGCACCGGCCTAAACTACAATGAGCAGTTCTTC. The chain links TRBV6-5 to TRBJ2-1; D uncertain. Looked up from germline, CDR1 is MNHEY and CDR2 is SVGAGI. The CDR3 runs 13 residues. Trimming removed 7 bases at V and 3 bases at J, with 10 bases between.